These T cell receptor beta chains were read from a single sample in a study of blood T cell repertoires in COVID-19. TCRdb's table, derived via immunoSEQ multiplex PCR, lists solely in-frame clones and lacks some. The sample carries approximately 280,000 clones, around 85% recorded once. The material sequenced was peripheral blood. The receptors derive from a woman in her seventies with acute or convalescent COVID-19. CDR3s include the opening cysteine and the closing phenylalanine or tryptophan. The D gene is left open where the match is weak. Clone size, where shown, is once, few, many, or a class for clones that have expanded.

j_call v_call clone_size d_call cdr3_nt cdr3_aa
TRBJ2-1 TRBV18 - - TGTGCCAGCTCATCGGACTCGTACAATGAGCAGTTCTTC CASSSDSYNEQFF
TRBJ1-1 TRBV2 - TRBD1 TGTGCCAGCAGTCACGACAGGGCCACTGAAGCTTTCTTT CASSHDRATEAFF
TRBJ1-1 TRBV10-3 - - TGTGCCATCAGTGCGGCGGGGGCAGGGGACACTGAAGCTTTCTTT CAISAAGAGDTEAFF
TRBJ1-4 TRBV2 few - TGTGCCAGCAGTCCGGCGACTACTAATGAAAAACTGTTTTTT CASSPATTNEKLFF
TRBJ1-2 TRBV4-2 - - TGTGCCAGCAGCCAAGCTGGTCTTCTAGGCTACACCTTC CASSQAGLLGYTF
TRBJ1-3 TRBV4-1 - TRBD1 TGCGCCAGCAGCCAAGCCGTTTGGGACAGGAGAAACACCATATATTTT CASSQAVWDRRNTIYF
TRBJ1-5 TRBV18 many - TGTGCCAGCTCACCTGGGGGAGGTCAGCCCCAGCATTTT CASSPGGGQPQHF
TRBJ1-2 TRBV11-2 - - TGTGCCAGCAGCTTAGTCGGGATGAGCGACTATGGCTACACCTTC CASSLVGMSDYGYTF
TRBJ2-1 TRBV19 - TRBD2 TGTGCCAGCAACCCAAGGGAGGGCTCCTACAATGAGCAGTTCTTC CASNPREGSYNEQFF
TRBJ1-2 TRBV24-1 - TRBD1 TGTGCCACCAGGGAAGGGGGCTCTCCCTATGGCTACACCTTC CATREGGSPYGYTF
TRBJ1-1 TRBV7-9 few - TGTGCCAGCAGCTTAGTAGGGGACACTGAAGCTTTCTTT CASSLVGDTEAFF
TRBJ1-1 TRBV11-2 - - TGTGCCAGCAGCCGACAGGTTGAAGCTTTCTTT CASSRQVEAFF
TRBJ2-6 TRBV9 - TRBD2 TGTGCCAGCAGCGTAGCGGGGGGGGGCGCTGGGGCCAACGTCCTGACTTTC CASSVAGGGAGANVLTF
TRBJ2-2 TRBV7-2 - - TGTGCCAGCAGCTTGGACACCTTTCGCACCGGGGAGCTGTTTTTT CASSLDTFRTGELFF
TRBJ1-5 TRBV9 once TRBD1 TGTGCCAGCAGCGTAGAGATTAGACAGGGGGGTGATCAGCCCCAGCATTTT CASSVEIRQGGDQPQHF
TRBJ2-3 TRBV2 - - TGTGCCAGCAGTGCTGGGCTAACCTATACGCAGTATTTT CASSAGLTYTQYF
TRBJ2-7 TRBV19 - - TGTGCCAGTAGTATAGATCAGAATTCCTACGAGCAGTACTTC CASSIDQNSYEQYF
TRBJ1-1 TRBV9 - - TGTGCCAGCAGCCCGAGAGATCTGTTGAACACTGAAGCTTTCTTT CASSPRDLLNTEAFF